This section outlines one T cell receptor (beta chain) sequence together with its context. This sample stems from a study of blood T cell repertoires in COVID-19. Between the trimmed V and J ends, which lost 3 bases and 6 bases, there was a span of 11 bases. The CDR3 extends over 14 amino acids. The V gene's germline CDR1 is MGHRA and CDR2 YSYEKL. Authors' data handling: Estimates of nucleated cell counts were drawn from the amplification of reference gene primers. The assay was immunoSEQ multiplex PCR, and TCRdb's table has in-frame clones only and misses some. V and J calls and clone size are copied from that table; D and trimming were computed from the DNA. The repertoire holds roughly 57,000 clones, with over 90% as singletons.

Sample: peripheral blood. The chain employs TRBV4-1 and TRBJ2-2; D not resolved. The receptor comes from a human donor in a cohort sampled during active COVID-19. The CDR3 region is CASSQTLHAGELFF. The DNA of the CDR3 is TGCGCCAGCAGCCAGACTCTCCACGCCGGGGAGCTGTTTTTT.